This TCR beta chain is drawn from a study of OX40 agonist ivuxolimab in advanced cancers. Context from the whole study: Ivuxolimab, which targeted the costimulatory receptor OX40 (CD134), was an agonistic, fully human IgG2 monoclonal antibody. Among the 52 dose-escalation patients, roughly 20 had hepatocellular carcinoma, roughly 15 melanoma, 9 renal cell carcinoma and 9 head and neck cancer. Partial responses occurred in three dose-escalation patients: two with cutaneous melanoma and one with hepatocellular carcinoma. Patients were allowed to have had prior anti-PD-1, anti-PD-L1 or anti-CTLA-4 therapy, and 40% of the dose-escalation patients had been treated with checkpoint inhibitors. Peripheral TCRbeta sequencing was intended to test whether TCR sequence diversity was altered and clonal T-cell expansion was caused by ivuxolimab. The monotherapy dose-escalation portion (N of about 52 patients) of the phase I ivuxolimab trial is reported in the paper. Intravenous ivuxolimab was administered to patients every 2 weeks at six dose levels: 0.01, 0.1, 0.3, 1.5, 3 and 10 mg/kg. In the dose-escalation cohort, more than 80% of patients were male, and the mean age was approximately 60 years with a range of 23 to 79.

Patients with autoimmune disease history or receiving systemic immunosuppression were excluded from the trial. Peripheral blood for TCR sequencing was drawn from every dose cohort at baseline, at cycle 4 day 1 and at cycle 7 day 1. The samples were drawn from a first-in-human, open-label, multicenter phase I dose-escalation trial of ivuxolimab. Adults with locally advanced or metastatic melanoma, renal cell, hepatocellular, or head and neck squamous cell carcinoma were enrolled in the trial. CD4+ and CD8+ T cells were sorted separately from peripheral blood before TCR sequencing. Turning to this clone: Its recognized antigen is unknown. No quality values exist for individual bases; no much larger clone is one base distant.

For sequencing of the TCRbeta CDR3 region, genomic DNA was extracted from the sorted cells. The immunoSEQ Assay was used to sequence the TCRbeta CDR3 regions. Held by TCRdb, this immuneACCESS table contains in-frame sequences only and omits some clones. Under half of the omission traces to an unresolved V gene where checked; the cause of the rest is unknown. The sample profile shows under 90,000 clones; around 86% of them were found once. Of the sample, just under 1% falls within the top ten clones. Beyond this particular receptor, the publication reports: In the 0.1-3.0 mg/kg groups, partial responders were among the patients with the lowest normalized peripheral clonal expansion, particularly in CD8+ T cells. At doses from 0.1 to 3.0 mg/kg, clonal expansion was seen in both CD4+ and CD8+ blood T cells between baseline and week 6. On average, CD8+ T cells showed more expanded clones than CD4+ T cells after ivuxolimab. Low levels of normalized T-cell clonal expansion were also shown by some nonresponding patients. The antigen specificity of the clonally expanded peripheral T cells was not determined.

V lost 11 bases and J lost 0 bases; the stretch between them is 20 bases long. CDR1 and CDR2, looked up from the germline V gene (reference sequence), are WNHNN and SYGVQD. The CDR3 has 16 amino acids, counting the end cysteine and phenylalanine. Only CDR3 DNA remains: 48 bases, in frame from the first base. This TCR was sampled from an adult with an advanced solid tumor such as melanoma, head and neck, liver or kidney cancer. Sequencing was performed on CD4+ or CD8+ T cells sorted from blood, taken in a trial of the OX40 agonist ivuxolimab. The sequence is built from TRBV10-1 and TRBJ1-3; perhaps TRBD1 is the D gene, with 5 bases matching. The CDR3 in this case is CAGRRSTAHSGNTIYF. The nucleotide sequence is TGCGCCGGCCGCCGGTCGACAGCCCACTCTGGAAACACCATATATTTT.